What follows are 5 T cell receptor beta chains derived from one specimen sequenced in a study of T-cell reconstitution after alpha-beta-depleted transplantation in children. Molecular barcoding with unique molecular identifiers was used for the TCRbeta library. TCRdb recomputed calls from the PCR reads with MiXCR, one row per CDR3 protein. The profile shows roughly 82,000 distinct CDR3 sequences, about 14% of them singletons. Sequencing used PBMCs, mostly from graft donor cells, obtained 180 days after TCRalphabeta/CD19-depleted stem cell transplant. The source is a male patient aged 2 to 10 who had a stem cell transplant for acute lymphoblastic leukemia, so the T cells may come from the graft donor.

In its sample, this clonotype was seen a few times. CDR3: CASSEQNIQYF. The CDR3 DNA is TGCGCCAGCAGTGAGCAAAACATTCAGTACTTC. The chain has TRBV10-2 and TRBJ2-4; no firm D call. CDR3 size: 11 residues. Germline V gene data show CDR1 as WSHSY and CDR2 as SAAADI. Trimming stripped 2 bases from V and 5 bases from J, with 1 base between.

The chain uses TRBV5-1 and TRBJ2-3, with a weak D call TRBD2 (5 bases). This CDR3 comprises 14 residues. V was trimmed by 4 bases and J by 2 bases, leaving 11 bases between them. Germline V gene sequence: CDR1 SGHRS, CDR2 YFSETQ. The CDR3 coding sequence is TGCGCCAGCAGCGCGAGCGGCGACACAGATACGCAGTATTTT. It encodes CASSASGDTDTQYF.

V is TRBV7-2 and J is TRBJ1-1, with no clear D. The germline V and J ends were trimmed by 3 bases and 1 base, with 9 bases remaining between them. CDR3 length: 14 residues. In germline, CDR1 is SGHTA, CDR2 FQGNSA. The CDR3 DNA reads TGTGCCAGCAGCTTTGGACGGAGGAACACTGAAGCTTTCTTT. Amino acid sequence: CASSFGRRNTEAFF.

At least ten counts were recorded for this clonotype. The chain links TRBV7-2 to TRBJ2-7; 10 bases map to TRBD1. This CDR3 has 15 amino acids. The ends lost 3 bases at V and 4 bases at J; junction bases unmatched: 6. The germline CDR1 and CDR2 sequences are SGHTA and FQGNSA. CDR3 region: CASSLVGQGIYEQYF. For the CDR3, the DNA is TGTGCCAGCAGCTTGGTGGGACAGGGGATATACGAGCAGTACTTC.

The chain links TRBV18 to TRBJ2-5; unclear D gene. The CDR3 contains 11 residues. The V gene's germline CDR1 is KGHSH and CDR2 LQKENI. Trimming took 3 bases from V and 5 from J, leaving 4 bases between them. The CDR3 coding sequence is TGTGCCAGCTCACCGGCCGAGACCCAGTACTTC. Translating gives CASSPAETQYF.